This TCR beta chain came from a study of shared clonotypes between healthy human individuals. Study-level points and caveats: Rarefaction revealed incomplete sorted-subset sequencing despite large depth.

Each subset's genomic DNA was split evenly across several immunoSEQ plates. Authors' methods: ImmunoSEQ junction-only sequences lacked quality scores, so their filtering differed. Measured with immunoSEQ multiplex PCR; TCRdb has only the in-frame clones, and not every one. V and J calls and clone size are as listed in that table; D and trimming were resolved from the DNA. Of 1,500,000 or so clones in the sample, around 98.5% were seen once. Trimming stripped 7 bases from V and 0 bases from J, with 10 bases between. The CDR3 sequence is 13 residues long. The germline gives CDR1 SQVTM, CDR2 ANQGSEA. A remark on this clone: Its antigen is unknown.

The sequenced sample was naive CD4+ T cells sorted from blood. Subset of the sample: CD45RA+ positively selected. This TCR was recovered from a man aged 25-40 years in good health. The V gene is TRBV29-1, the J gene TRBJ2-1; unclear D gene. The DNA for the CDR3 is TGCAGCGCCTCGGATTACTCCTACAATGAGCAGTTCTTC. This encodes CSASDYSYNEQFF.